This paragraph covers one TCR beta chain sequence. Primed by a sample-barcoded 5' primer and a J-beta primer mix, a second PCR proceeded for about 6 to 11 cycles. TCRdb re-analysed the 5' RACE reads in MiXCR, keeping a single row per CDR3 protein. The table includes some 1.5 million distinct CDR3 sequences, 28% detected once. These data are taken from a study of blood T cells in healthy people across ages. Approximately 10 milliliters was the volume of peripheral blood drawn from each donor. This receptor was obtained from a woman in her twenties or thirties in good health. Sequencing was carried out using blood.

The CDR3 region is CATSDPRQGSTDTQYF. The CDR3 DNA follows: TGTGCCACCAGTGACCCCCGACAGGGATCAACAGATACGCAGTATTTT. The chain employs TRBV24-1 and TRBJ2-3; 7 bases map to TRBD1. CDR3 length: 16 amino acids. Germline CDR1 is KGHDR and CDR2 is SFDVKD. Trimming cost V 4 bases and J 3 bases; bases outside gene matches: 9.